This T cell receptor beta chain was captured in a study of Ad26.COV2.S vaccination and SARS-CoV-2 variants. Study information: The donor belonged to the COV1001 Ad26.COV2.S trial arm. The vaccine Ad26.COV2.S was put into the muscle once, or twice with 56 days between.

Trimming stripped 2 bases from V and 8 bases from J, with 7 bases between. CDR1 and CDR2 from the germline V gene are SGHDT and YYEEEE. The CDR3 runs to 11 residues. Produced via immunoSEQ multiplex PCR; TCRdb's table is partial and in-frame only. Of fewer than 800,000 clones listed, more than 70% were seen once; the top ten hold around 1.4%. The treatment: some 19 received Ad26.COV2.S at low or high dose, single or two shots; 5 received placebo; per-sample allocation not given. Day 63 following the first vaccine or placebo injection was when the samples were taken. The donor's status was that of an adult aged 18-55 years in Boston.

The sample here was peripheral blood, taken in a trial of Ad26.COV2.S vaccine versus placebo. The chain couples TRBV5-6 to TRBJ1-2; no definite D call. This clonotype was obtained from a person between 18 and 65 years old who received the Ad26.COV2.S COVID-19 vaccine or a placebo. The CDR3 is CASSFVGGYTF. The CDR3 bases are TGTGCCAGCAGCTTCGTGGGGGGCTACACCTTC.